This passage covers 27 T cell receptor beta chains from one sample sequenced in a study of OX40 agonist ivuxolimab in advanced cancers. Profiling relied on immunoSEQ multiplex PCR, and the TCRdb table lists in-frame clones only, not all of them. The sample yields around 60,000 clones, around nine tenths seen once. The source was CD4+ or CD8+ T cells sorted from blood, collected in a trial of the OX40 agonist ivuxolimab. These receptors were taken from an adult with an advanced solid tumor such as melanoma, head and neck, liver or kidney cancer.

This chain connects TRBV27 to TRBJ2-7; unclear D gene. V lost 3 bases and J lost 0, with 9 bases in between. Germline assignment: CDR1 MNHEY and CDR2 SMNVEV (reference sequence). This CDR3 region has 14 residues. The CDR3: CASSLSGFSYEQYF. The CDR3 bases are TGTGCCAGCAGTTTGTCCGGATTCTCCTACGAGCAGTACTTC.

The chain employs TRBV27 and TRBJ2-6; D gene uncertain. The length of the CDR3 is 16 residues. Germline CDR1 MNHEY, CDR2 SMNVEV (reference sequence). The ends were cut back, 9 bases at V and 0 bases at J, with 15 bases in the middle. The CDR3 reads CASSRARSSGANVLTF. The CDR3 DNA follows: TGTGCCAGTAGTAGGGCTCGGAGCTCTGGGGCCAACGTCCTGACTTTC.

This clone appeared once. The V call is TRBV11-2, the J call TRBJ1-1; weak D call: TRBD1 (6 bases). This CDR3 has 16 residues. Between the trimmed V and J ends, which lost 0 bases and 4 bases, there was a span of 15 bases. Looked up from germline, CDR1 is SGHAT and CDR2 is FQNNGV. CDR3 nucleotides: TGTGCCAGCAGCTTAGAGGGGGCTGGCTGGAGCACTGAAGCTTTCTTT. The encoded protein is CASSLEGAGWSTEAFF.

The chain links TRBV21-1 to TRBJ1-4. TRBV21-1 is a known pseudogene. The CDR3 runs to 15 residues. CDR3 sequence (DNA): TGTGCCAGCAGCGCCTTATTAGACGATAATGAAAAACTGTTTTTT. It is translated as CASSALLDDNEKLFF.

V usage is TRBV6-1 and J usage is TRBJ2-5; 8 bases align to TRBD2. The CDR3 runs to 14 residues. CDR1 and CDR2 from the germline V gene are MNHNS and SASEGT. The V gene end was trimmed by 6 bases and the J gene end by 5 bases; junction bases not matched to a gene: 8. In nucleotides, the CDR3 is TGTGCCAGCAGGGGGAGCGGGAGAGTCGAGACCCAGTACTTC. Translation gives CASRGSGRVETQYF.

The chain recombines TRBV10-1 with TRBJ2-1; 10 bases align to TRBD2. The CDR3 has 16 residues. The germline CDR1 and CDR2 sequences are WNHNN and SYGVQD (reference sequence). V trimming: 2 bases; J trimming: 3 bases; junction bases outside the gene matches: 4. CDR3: CASSEPTSGYYNEQFF. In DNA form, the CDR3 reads TGCGCCAGCAGTGAGCCGACTAGCGGGTACTACAATGAGCAGTTCTTC.

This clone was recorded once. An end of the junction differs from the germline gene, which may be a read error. The CDR3 loop is CASSYRTSSHEQYF. The CDR3 DNA follows: TGTGCCAGCAGTTACCGGACTAGCTCCCACGAGCAGTACTTC. The chain has TRBV6-5 and TRBJ2-7; the match to TRBD2 covers 8 bases. Germline V lookup: CDR1 MNHEY, CDR2 SVGAGI. CDR3 length: 14 residues.

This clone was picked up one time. CDR3 protein: CASSPGLPSGEQYF. The CDR3 coding sequence is TGTGCCAGCAGCCCCGGACTTCCTTCGGGAGAGCAGTACTTC. This chain uses TRBV28 with TRBJ2-7; D might be TRBD2 (5 bases). Between the trimmed V and J ends, which lost 6 bases and 7 bases, there was a span of 19 bases. Germline lookup yields CDR1 MDHEN and CDR2 SYDVKM. The CDR3 is 14 residues long.

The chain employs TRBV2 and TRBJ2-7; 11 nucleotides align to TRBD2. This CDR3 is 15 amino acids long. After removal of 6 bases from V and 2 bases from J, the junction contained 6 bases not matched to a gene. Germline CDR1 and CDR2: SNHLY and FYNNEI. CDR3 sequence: CASRTLAGAAYEQYF. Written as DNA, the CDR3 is TGTGCCAGCAGGACACTAGCGGGAGCAGCCTACGAGCAGTACTTC.

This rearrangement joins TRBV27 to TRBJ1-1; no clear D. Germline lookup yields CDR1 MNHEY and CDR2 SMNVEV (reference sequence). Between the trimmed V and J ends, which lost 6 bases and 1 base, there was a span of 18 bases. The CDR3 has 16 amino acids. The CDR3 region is CASSLFGLGSNTEAFF. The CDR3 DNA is TGTGCCAGCAGCCTTTTTGGGCTCGGATCGAACACTGAAGCTTTCTTT.

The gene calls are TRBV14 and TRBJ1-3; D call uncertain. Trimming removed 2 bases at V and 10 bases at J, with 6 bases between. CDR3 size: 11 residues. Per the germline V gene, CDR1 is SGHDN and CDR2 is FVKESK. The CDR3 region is CASSQNWTIYF. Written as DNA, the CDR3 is TGTGCCAGCAGCCAAAATTGGACCATATATTTT. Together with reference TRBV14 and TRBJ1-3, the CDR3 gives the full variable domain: EAGVTQFPSHSVIEKGQTVTLRCDPISGHDNLYWYRRVMGKEIKFLLHFVKESKQDESGMPNNRFLAERTGGTYSTLKVQPAELEDSGVYFCASSQNWTIYFGEGSWLTVV.

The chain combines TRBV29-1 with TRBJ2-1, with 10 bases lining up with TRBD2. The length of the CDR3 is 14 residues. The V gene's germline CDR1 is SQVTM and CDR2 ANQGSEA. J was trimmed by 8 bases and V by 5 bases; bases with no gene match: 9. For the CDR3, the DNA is TGCAGCGTTTTTGCTAGCGGGAGAATTCATGAGCAGTTCTTC. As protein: CSVFASGRIHEQFF.

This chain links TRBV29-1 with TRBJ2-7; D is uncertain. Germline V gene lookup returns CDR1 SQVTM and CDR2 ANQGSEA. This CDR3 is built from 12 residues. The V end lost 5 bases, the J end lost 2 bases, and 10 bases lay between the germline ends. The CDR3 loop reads CSVHGSAYEQYF. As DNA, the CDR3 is TGCAGCGTTCACGGCAGTGCCTACGAGCAGTACTTC.

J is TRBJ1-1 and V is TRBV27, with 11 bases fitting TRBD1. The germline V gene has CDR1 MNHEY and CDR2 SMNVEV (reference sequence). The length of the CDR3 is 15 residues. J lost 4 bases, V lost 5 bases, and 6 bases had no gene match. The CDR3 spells CASSIGQGARTEAFF. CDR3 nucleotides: TGTGCCAGCAGTATCGGACAGGGGGCGCGCACTGAAGCTTTCTTT.

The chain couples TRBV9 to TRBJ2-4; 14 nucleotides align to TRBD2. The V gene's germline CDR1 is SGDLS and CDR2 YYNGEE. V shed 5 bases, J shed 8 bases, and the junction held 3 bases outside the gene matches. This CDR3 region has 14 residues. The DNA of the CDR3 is TGTGCCAGCAGTCAGGGACTAGCGGGAGACATTCAGTACTTC. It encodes CASSQGLAGDIQYF.

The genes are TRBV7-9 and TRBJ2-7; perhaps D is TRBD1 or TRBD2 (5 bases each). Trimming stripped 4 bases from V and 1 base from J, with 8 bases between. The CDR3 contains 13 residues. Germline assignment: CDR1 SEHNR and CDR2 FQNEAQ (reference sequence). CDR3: CASSWDGSYEQYF. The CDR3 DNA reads TGTGCCAGCAGCTGGGACGGTTCCTACGAGCAGTACTTC. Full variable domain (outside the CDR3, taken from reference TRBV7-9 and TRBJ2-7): DTGVSQNPRHKITKRGQNVTFRCDPISEHNRLYWYRQTLGQGPEFLTYFQNEAQLEKSRLLSDRFSAERPKGSFSTLEIQRTEQGDSAMYLCASSWDGSYEQYFGPGTRLTVT.

CDR3 loop: CSVEWWGYNEQFF. The CDR3, as DNA: TGCAGCGTTGAATGGTGGGGGTACAATGAGCAGTTCTTC. This chain joins TRBV29-1 and TRBJ2-1; D tentatively fits TRBD1 or TRBD2 (5 bases each). Between the trimmed V and J ends, which lost 2 bases and 4 bases, there was a span of 9 bases. Per germline, CDR1 SQVTM and CDR2 ANQGSEA. CDR3 size: 13 residues.

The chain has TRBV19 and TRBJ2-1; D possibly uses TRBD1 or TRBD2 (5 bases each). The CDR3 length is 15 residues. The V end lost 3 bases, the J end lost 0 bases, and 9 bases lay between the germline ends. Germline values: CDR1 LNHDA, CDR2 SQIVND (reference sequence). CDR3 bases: TGTGCCAGTAGTATCCAGGGAGACTCCTACAATGAGCAGTTCTTC. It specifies CASSIQGDSYNEQFF. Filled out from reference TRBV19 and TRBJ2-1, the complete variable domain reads DGGITQSPKYLFRKEGQNVTLSCEQNLNHDAMYWYRQDPGQGLRLIYYSQIVNDFQKGDIAEGYSVSREKKESFPLTVTSAQKNPTAFYLCASSIQGDSYNEQFFGPGTRLTVL.

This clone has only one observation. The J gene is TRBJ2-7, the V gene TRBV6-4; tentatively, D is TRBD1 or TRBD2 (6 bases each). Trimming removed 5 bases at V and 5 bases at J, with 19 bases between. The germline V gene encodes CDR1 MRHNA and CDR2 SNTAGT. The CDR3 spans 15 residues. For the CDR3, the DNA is TGTGCCAGCAGTCTGAGTATCGGGGGCCCTCACGAGCAGTACTTC. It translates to CASSLSIGGPHEQYF.

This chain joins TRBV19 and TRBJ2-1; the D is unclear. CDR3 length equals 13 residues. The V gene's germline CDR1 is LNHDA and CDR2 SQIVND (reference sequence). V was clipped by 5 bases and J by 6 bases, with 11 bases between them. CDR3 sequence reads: CASSAAYPNEQFF. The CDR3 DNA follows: TGTGCCAGTAGTGCTGCCTATCCCAATGAGCAGTTCTTC. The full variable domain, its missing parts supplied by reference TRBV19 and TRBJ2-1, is DGGITQSPKYLFRKEGQNVTLSCEQNLNHDAMYWYRQDPGQGLRLIYYSQIVNDFQKGDIAEGYSVSREKKESFPLTVTSAQKNPTAFYLCASSAAYPNEQFFGPGTRLTVL.

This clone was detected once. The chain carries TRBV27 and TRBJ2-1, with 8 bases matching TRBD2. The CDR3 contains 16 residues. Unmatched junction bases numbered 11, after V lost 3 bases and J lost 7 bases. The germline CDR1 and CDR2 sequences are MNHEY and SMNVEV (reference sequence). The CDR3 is CASSFGLAGWGNEQFF. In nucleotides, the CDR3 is TGTGCCAGCAGTTTTGGACTAGCCGGATGGGGGAATGAGCAGTTCTTC.

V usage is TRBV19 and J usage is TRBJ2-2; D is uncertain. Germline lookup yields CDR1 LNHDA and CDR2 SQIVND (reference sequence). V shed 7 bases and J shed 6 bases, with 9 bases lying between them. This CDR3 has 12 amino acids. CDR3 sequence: CASNWAAGELFF. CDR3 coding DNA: TGTGCCAGTAACTGGGCGGCCGGGGAGCTGTTTTTT.

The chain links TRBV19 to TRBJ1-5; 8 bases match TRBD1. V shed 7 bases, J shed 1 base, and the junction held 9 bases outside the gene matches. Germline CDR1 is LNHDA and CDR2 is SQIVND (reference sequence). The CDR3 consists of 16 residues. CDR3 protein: CASKKDREASNQPQHF. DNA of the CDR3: TGTGCCAGTAAAAAGGACAGGGAAGCGAGCAATCAGCCCCAGCATTTT.

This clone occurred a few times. The CDR3 reads CASSSGNQPQHF. CDR3 in DNA: TGTGCCAGCTCGTCGGGAAATCAGCCCCAGCATTTT. The rearrangement links TRBV6-5 to TRBJ1-5; D is unresolved. CDR1 is MNHEY and CDR2 is SVGAGI in the germline V gene. The V and J ends lost 8 bases and 4 bases respectively, with 9 bases between them. This CDR3 has 12 amino acids.

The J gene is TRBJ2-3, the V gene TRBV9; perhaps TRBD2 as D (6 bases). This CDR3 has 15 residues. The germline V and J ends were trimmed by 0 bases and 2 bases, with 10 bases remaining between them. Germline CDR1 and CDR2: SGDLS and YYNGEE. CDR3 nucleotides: TGTGCCAGCAGCGTAGTCGGAGGGAACACAGATACGCAGTATTTT. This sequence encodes CASSVVGGNTDTQYF.

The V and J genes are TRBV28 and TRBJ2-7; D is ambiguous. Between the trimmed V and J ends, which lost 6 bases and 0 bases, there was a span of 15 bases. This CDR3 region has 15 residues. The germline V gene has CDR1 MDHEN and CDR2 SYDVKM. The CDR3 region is CASSSFEPNSYEQYF. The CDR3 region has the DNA TGTGCCAGCAGCTCTTTTGAGCCCAACTCCTACGAGCAGTACTTC.

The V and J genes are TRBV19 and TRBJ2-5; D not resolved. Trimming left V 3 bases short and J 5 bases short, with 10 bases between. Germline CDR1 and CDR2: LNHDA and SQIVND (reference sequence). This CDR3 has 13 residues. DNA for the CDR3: TGTGCCAGTAGTATCAGGTACGGCGAGACCCAGTACTTC. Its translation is CASSIRYGETQYF.